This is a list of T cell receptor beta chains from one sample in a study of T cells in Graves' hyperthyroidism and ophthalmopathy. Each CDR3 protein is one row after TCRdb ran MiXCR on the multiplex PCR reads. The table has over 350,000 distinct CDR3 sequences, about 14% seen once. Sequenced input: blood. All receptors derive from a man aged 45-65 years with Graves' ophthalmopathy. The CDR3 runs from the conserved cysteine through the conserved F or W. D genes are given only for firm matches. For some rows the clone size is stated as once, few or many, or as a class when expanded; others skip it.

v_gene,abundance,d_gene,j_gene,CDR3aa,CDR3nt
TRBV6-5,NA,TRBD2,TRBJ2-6,CASSYSRGGSGANVLTF,TGTGCCAGCAGTTACTCGCGGGGGGGCTCTGGGGCCAACGTCCTGACTTTC
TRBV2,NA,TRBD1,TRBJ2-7,CASRVTGTGDGYEQYF,TGTGCCAGCAGGGTTACCGGGACAGGGGATGGGTACGAGCAGTACTTC
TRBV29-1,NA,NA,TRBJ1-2,CSVEQVVLKDGYTF,TGCAGCGTGGAACAAGTAGTCCTAAAGGATGGCTACACCTTC
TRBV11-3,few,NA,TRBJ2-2,CASSLDSPGELFF,TGTGCCAGCAGCTTAGACAGTCCCGGGGAGCTGTTTTTT
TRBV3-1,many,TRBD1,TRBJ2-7,CASSRTGQGFYEQYF,TGTGCCAGCAGCCGTACGGGACAGGGTTTTTACGAGCAGTACTTC
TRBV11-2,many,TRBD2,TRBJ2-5,CASSSRLAGGTQYF,TGTGCCAGCAGCTCCCGACTAGCGGGAGGGACCCAGTACTTC
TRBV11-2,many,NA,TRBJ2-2,CASSPGVNTGELFF,TGTGCCAGCAGCCCGGGTGTGAACACCGGGGAGCTGTTTTTT
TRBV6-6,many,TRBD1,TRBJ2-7,CASSYPGQGHEQYF,TGTGCCAGCAGTTACCCAGGACAGGGTCACGAGCAGTACTTC
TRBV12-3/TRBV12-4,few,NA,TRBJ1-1,CASSFSGGGAFF,TGTGCCAGCAGTTTCAGCGGCGGTGGGGCTTTCTTT
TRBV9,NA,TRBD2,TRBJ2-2,CASSVGDSGRWGTGELFF,TGTGCCAGCAGCGTAGGAGATAGCGGGAGATGGGGCACCGGGGAGCTGTTTTTT
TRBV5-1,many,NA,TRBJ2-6,CASRENSGANVLTF,TGCGCCAGCAGAGAGAACTCTGGGGCCAACGTCCTGACTTTC
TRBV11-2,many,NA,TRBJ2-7,CASSLEGTRNPISYEQYF,TGTGCCAGCAGCTTAGAAGGGACCCGCAACCCCATTTCCTACGAGCAGTACTTC
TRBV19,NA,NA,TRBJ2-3,CASNQQRTDTQYF,TGTGCCAGTAACCAACAAAGGACAGATACGCAGTATTTT
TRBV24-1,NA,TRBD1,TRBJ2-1,CATSPGQGTFESSYNEQFF,TGTGCCACCAGTCCGGGACAGGGAACTTTTGAGAGCTCCTACAATGAGCAGTTCTTC
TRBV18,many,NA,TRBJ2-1,CASSQDPPGINEQFF,TGTGCCAGCTCACAGGACCCTCCTGGGATCAATGAGCAGTTCTTC
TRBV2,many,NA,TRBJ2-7,CASSAQGDEQYF,TGTGCCAGCAGTGCCCAGGGAGACGAGCAGTACTTC
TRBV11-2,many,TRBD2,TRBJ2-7,CASSLDAGWLAGAYEQYF,TGTGCCAGCAGCTTAGATGCGGGGTGGCTAGCGGGAGCCTACGAGCAGTACTTC
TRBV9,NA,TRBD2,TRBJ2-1,CASSGLAGTRDEQFF,TGTGCCAGCAGCGGACTAGCGGGCACACGGGATGAGCAGTTCTTC
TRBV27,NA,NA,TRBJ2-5,CASSFQRGSQETQYF,TGTGCCAGCAGTTTTCAGAGGGGGTCCCAAGAGACCCAGTACTTC
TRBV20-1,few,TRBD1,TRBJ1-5,CSAINRGRGSRQPQHF,TGCAGTGCTATCAACAGGGGGCGCGGATCACGTCAGCCCCAGCATTTT
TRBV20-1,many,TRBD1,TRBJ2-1,CSALTGTASYNEQFF,TGCAGTGCCCTAACCGGGACAGCTTCCTACAATGAGCAGTTCTTC
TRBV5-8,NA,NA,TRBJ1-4,CASSLNDRRREKLFF,TGTGCCAGCAGCTTGAACGATCGGAGACGTGAAAAACTGTTTTTT
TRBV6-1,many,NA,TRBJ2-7,CASSESWLGSYEQYF,TGTGCCAGCAGTGAATCATGGTTAGGTTCCTACGAGCAGTACTTC
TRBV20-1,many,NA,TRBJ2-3,CSLYREGTDTQYF,TGCAGCCTTTATCGAGAGGGCACAGATACGCAGTATTTT
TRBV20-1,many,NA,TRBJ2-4,CSATLSGVRYIQYF,TGCAGTGCTACCCTCTCGGGAGTTAGGTACATTCAGTACTTC
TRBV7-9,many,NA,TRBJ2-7,CTSSPAGTNRYEQYF,TGTACCAGCAGCCCCGCTGGGACGAACCGATACGAGCAGTACTTC
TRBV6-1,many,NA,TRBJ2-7,CASSEDRTTYEQYF,TGTGCCAGCAGTGAAGATCGGACGACCTACGAGCAGTACTTC
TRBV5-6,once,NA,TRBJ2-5,CASSPGRPPETQYF,TGTGCCAGCAGCCCGGGACGGCCCCCGGAGACCCAGTACTTC
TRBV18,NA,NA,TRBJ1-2,CASSPLGDANYGYTF,TGTGCCAGCTCACCACTTGGGGACGCTAACTATGGCTACACCTTC
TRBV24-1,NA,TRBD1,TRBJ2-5,CATSDPGQGPLQETQYF,TGTGCCACCAGTGACCCGGGACAGGGGCCCTTACAAGAGACCCAGTACTTC
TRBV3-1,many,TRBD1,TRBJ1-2,CASSPPGGANYGYTF,TGTGCCAGCAGCCCCCCAGGGGGTGCTAACTATGGCTACACCTTC